This T cell receptor beta chain was recorded in a study of identical twins (dated by TCRdb to about 2016). General notes on the study: To test whether fetal clonotypes persist, this study deep-sequenced TCR alpha and beta repertoires from monozygotic twins, from unrelated adults of various ages, and from cord blood. To rule out contamination, the twin experiments were replicated at different times with different library preparation protocols. Broad study findings and their caveats: Because the same donors could not be followed over many years, the conclusions relied on cross-sectional statistical analysis. In monozygotic twins, out-of-frame TCR alpha sharing was systematically underestimated by recombination models, although the models agreed with sharing between unrelated individuals. Invariant T cells such as MAIT and iNKT could partly confound zero-insertion analyses, though diverse VJ usage argued against this for most clonotypes. Compared with coincidental sharing between unrelated individuals, an excess of low generation-probability sequences was observed among out-of-frame TCR alpha sequences shared between twins. In beta out-of-frame sequences, excess twin sharing was weaker, because having fewer shared sequences lowered the signal-to-noise ratio. Fewer insertions were carried by abundant cord blood beta clonotypes, a similar but weaker trend appeared in young adult naive repertoires, and no such trend appeared in memory repertoires.

Note on this clonotype: The antigen this receptor binds is unknown. No much larger clonotype is one base removed from it; base qualities were not supplied.

Spanning cysteine to phenylalanine, the CDR3 consists of 16 amino acids. Just the 48-base CDR3 DNA is kept, in frame starting at base 1. The junction shows trimming of 2 bases on V and 1 base on J, plus 11 bases between the germline ends. All donors were healthy Caucasians. Miltenyi CD45RO+ enrichment and human naive T-cell isolation kits were used to isolate memory (CD45RO+) and naive T cells from PBMC. Libraries were constructed by 5' RACE. Sequencer: Illumina HiSeq 2000. A universal primer binding site was added through template switching, and the final cDNA carried a unique molecular identifier so that TCR cDNA molecules could be counted accurately. Specific primers in the conserved constant-segment region were used to synthesize first-strand cDNA for the TCR alpha and beta chains. To control for contamination, every cDNA library carried two barcodes: a SMART-Mk sample barcode plus Illumina barcodes. TruSeq adapter sequences and Illumina sample barcodes were added in two successive PCR steps. The TCR alpha and beta cDNA libraries were sequenced on the Illumina HiSeq platform using custom primers. Turning to the authors' computational methods: Unique molecular identifiers were extracted from raw reads with MiGEC, and CDR3 positions were determined with MiXCR. For each individual, recombination models were inferred using an EM algorithm with the repgenHMM and IGoR tools. The analysis of shared clonotypes was done with the tcR package in R, with sharing normalized by the product of cloneset sizes. Out-of-frame nonproductive sequences were analyzed to study raw recombination free of thymic and clonal selection effects. TCRdb reran the public reads through fastp at Q25 and MiXCR, keeping productive beta chains. CDR3 protein duplicates are merged, each entry listing the most common genes and DNA. Clone size and V and J calls follow TCRdb, not the original study. The sample data list approximately 150,000 distinct CDR3 sequences, and 3.5% of these were observed just once. The ten largest clones add up to roughly 8% of the sample.

This receptor was obtained from a man aged 18 to 30 in good health. What was sequenced was memory T cells sorted from blood. The cell subset or site label, read with the paper, signifies: CD45RO+ enriched T cells. The chain links TRBV12-3 or TRBV12-4 with TRBJ2-2, with a weak D call of TRBD2 (6 bases match). The CDR3 reads as follows: CASSLRRLGNTGELFF. The nucleotide sequence is given as TGTGCCAGCAGTTTAAGGCGACTAGGGAACACCGGGGAGCTGTTTTTT.